The subject of this entry is one T cell receptor (beta chain). In its sample, this clone was seen once. The clone's antigen remains unknown. Base qualities are missing; no much larger clone stands one base away. Trimming accounts for 4 bases at V and 5 bases at J, while the number of junction bases matched to no gene is 9. CDR1 and CDR2 are drawn from the germline V gene: MNHEY, SVGAGI. The CDR3, cysteine through phenylalanine, is 15 amino acids long. The DNA shown is the 45-base CDR3, in frame from base 1. This sample is part of a study of identifying expanded T cells in peripheral blood (dated by TCRdb to 2018 to 2020). In terms of the full investigation: Four technical replicates, made by sequencing separate aliquots from the same pool of genomic DNA, were compared pairwise.

The immunoSEQ Assay, which uses bias-controlled multiplex PCR amplification of genomic DNA, was used to profile TCRbeta CDR3 regions. The study's own analysis went as follows. To quantify the absolute abundance of each unique TCRbeta CDR3 region, the sequences were collapsed and filtered. Differential abundance was assessed using a binomial (Fisher-equivalent) model and a beta-binomial model in which time-dependent variance fitted from healthy donors was added. Clones with fewer than 5 combined templates were excluded, and clones with Benjamini-Hochberg FDR below 0.01 were called differentially abundant. The form v = (b*log(k)+a)^2 was used to model beta-binomial variance as a function of total template count across the two samples. TCRdb re-hosts the immuneACCESS table, in-frame sequences only. Its copies lack some clones; in the studies checked, an unresolved V gene accounts for under half of them, and the cause for the rest is not known. D and trimming were read from the DNA, whereas the V and J calls and clone size are those reported in that table. This sample gives 65,000 to 95,000 clones in total; about 90% of them show up just once. Less than 9.5% of the sample belongs to the ten largest clones.

No immune events, such as infections, were documented for the healthy donors during the collection period. Healthy-donor blood repertoires served as a training cohort to calibrate time-dependent variance in a beta-binomial model of T-cell clone differential abundance. The training cohort comprised ten or so healthy donors, 3 female and 7 male. On average the donors were 43 years old, and their ages spanned about 25 to 64 years. Whole blood, obtained from a commercial supplier, was collected from each healthy donor at three time points spaced about 2 weeks apart. Genomic DNA was extracted from unsorted whole blood for immunosequencing. The research as a whole found: It was expected by the authors that biological variance in healthy repertoires might increase further over much longer intervals, such as months to years. In all healthy donors, the variance in clone template counts between samples taken two weeks apart rose significantly as total template count increased. About 1.1 differentially abundant clones were flagged by the binomial model between technical replicates, whereas about 16 and 19 were flagged over about two weeks and four weeks, respectively. Across all healthy-donor time intervals, the beta-binomial model significantly cut both the number of clones called differentially abundant and the false-positive rate.

The chain was built from TRBV6-5 and TRBJ1-2; TRBD1 lines up with 8 middle nucleotides. The sample was blood. The clonotype was recovered from a person between 18 and 75 years old in good health. CDR3 region: CASSSRTGLIYGYTF. The DNA sequence is TGTGCCAGCAGTTCGCGGACAGGGCTTATTTATGGCTACACCTTC.